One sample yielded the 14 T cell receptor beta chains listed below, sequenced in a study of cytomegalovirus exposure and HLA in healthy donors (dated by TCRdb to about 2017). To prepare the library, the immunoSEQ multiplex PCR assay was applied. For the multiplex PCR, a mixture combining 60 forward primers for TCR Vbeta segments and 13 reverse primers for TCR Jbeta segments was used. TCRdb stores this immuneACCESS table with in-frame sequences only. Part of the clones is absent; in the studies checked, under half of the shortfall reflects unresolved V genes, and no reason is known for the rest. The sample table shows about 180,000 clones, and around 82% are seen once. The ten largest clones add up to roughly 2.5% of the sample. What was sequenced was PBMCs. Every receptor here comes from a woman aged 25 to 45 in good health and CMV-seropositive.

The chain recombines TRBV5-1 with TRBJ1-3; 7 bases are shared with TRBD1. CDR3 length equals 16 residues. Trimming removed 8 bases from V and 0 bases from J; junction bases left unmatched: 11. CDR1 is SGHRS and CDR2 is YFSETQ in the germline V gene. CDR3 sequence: CASHRGQSLSGNTIYF. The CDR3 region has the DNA TGCGCCAGTCATCGGGGACAGTCACTCTCTGGAAACACCATATATTTT.

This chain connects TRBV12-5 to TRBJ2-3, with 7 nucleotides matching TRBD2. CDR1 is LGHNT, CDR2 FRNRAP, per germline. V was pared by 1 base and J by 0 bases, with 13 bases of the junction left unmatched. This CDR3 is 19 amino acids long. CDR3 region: CASGLDPRNSGYSTDTQYF. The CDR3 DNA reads TGTGCTAGTGGTTTGGACCCCCGAAATAGCGGGTACAGCACAGATACGCAGTATTTT.

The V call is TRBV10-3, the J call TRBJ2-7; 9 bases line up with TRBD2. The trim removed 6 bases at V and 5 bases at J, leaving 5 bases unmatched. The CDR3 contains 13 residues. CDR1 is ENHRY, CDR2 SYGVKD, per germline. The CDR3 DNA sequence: TGTGCCATCAGACGGCGGGAGGGGCACGAGCAGTACTTC. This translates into CAIRRREGHEQYF.

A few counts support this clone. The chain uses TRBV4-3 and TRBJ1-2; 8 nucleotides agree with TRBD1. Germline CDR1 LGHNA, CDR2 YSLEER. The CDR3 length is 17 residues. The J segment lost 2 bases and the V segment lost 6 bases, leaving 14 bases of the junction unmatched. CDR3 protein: CASRSSYGQGPNYGYTF. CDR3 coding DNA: TGCGCCAGCAGATCAAGTTACGGACAGGGCCCCAACTATGGCTACACCTTC.

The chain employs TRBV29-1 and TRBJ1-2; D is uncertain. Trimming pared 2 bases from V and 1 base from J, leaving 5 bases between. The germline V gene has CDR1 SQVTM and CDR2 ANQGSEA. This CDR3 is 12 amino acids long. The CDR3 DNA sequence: TGCAGCGTTGAAATGAGTAACTATGGCTACACCTTC. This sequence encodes CSVEMSNYGYTF.

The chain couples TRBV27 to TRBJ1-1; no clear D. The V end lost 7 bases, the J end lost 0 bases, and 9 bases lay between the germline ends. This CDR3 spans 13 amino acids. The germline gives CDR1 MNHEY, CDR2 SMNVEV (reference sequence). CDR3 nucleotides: TGTGCCAGCAAGGAGGGCGTGAACACTGAAGCTTTCTTT. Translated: CASKEGVNTEAFF.

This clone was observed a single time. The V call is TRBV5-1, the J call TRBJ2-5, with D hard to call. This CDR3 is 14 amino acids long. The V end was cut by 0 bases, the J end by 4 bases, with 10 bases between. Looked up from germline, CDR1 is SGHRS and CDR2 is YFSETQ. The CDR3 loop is CASSLVAATETQYF. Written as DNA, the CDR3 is TGCGCCAGCAGCTTGGTCGCGGCGACAGAGACCCAGTACTTC.

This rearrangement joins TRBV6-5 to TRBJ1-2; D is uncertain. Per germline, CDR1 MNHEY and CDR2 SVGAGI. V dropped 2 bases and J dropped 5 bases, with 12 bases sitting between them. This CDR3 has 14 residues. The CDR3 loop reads CASSYRSGWYGYTF. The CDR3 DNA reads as TGTGCCAGCAGTTACCGGTCGGGATGGTATGGCTACACCTTC.

The CDR3 nucleotides are TGTGCCAGCAGTACCACAGGGAATTCACCCCTCCACTTT. Encoded protein: CASSTTGNSPLHF. The chain uses TRBV6-5 and TRBJ1-6; a possible D gene is TRBD1 (6 bases). The CDR3 runs 13 residues. Per germline, CDR1 MNHEY and CDR2 SVGAGI. The V gene lost 5 bases and the J gene lost 7 bases, with 9 bases spanning the gap.

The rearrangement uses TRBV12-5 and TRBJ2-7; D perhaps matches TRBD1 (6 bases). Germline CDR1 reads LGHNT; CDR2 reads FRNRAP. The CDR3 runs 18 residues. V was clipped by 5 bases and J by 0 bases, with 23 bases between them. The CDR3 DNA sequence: TGTGCTAGTGGTCTTGGCGGCAGGGGCCTATCTTACTCCTACGAGCAGTACTTC. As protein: CASGLGGRGLSYSYEQYF.

This CDR3 reads CASSLGQGRRYEQYF. CDR3 bases: TGCGCCAGCAGCCTTGGACAGGGTCGGCGCTACGAGCAGTACTTC. The genes are TRBV4-1 and TRBJ2-7; 8 bases map to TRBD1. Germline loops: CDR1 MGHRA, CDR2 YSYEKL. Germline trimming cut 4 bases from V and 3 bases from J; bases unmatched to any gene: 8. There are 15 residues in the CDR3.

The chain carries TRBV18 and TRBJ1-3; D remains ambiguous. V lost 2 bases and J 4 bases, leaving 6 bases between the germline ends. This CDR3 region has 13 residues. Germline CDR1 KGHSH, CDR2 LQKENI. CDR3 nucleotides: TGTGCCAGCTCACCAGAGGCCGGAAACACCATATATTTT. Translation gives CASSPEAGNTIYF.

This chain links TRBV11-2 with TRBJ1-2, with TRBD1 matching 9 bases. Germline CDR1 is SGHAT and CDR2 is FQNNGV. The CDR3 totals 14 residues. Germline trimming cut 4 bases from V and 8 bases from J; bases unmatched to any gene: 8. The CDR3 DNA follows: TGTGCCAGCAGCTCCTCAAGACAGGGGGGCGGCTACACCTTC. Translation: CASSSSRQGGGYTF.

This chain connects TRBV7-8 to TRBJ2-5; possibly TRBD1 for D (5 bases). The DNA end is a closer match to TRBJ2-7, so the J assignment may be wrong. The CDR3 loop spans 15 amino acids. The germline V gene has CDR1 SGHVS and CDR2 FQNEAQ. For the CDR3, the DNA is TGTGCCAGCAGCTTAGAAGGGGCTTCTCATCACGAGCAGTACTTC. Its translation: CASSLEGASHHEQYF.